In this sample, the clone carrying this TCR beta chain turned up a few times. Antigen unknown. The entry originates in a study of metastatic and nonmetastatic thyroid tumors. Study at large: Where malignant and benign thyroid patients were concerned, repertoires were compared across blood and tumor or nodule tissue.

Each patient went into thyroid surgery without having received any treatment. The authors' processing: Building a distant-metastasis classifier for papillary thyroid cancer drew on CDR3 differences across clinicopathological groups. TCRdb reanalyzed the PCR reads with MiXCR. The V and J calls and clone size are TCRdb's, not the authors'. In the table there are about 49,000 clones, roughly 4% of which are singletons. Germline CDR1 reads LNHDA; CDR2 reads SQIVND (reference sequence). CDR3 length: 13 amino acids. J gave up 9 bases and V 4 bases, and 3 bases lay outside the gene matches. Study-level results: Within blood and tumor, benign nodules reportedly had significantly lower TCR beta diversity than malignant thyroid tumors did.

This TCR was sampled from a female donor with papillary thyroid cancer or a benign thyroid nodule (not recorded which). Some clones in this sample may be carry-over from other donors' samples. The genes are TRBV19 and TRBJ1-6; 7 positions match TRBD1. The specimen sequenced was blood. DNA of the CDR3: TGTGCCAGTAGTACCTCAGGGGGTTCACCCCTCCACTTT. This translates into CASSTSGGSPLHF. Combining the CDR3 with reference TRBV19 and TRBJ1-6 gives the whole variable domain DGGITQSPKYLFRKEGQNVTLSCEQNLNHDAMYWYRQDPGQGLRLIYYSQIVNDFQKGDIAEGYSVSREKKESFPLTVTSAQKNPTAFYLCASSTSGGSPLHFGNGTRLTVT.